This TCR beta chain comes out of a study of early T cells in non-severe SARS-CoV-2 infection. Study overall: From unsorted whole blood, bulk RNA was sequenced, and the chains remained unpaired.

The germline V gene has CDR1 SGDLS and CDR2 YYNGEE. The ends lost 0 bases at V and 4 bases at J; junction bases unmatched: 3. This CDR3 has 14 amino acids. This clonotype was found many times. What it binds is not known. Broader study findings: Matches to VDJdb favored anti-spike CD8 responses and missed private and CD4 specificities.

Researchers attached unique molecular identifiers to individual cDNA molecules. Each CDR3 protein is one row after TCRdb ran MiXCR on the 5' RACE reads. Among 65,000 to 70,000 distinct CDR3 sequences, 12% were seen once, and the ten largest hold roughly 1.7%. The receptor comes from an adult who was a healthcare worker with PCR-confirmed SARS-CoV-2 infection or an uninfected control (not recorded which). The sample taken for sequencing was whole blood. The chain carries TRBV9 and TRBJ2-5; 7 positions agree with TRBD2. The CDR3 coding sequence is TGTGCCAGCAGCGTAGTGGCTAGCGGAGAGACCCAGTACTTC. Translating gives CASSVVASGETQYF. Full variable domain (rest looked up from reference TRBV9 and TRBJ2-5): DSGVTQTPKHLITATGQRVTLRCSPRSGDLSVYWYQQSLDQGLQFLIQYYNGEERAKGNILERFSAQQFPDLHSELNLSSLELGDSALYFCASSVVASGETQYFGPGTRLLVL.